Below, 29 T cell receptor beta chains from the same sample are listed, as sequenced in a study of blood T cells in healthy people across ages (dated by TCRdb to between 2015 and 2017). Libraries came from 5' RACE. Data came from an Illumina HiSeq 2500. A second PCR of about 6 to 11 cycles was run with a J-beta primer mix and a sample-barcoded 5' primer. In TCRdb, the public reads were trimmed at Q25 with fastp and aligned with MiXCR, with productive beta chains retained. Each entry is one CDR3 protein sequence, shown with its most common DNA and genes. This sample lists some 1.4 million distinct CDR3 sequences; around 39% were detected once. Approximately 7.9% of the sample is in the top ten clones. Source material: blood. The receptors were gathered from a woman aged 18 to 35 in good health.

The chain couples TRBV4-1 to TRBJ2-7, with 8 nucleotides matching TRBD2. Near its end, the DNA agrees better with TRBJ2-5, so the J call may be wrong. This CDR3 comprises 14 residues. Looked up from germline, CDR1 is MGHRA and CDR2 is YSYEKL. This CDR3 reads CASSQDGSGKTQYF. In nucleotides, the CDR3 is TGCGCCAGCAGCCAAGACGGTAGCGGGAAGACCCAGTACTTC.

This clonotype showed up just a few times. CDR3 loop: CASSSGTSWGDEQFF. The CDR3, as DNA: TGTGCCAGCAGTTCAGGGACTAGCTGGGGCGATGAGCAGTTCTTC. The chain uses TRBV12-3 or TRBV12-4 and TRBJ2-1, with TRBD2 matching 9 bases. Trimming at V came to 4 bases and at J to 8 bases, leaving 9 bases not matched to a gene. This CDR3 spans 15 amino acids.

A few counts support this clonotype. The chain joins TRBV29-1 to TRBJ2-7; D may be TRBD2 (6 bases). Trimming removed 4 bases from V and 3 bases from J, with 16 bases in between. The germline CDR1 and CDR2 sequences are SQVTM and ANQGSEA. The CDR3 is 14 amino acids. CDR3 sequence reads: CSVGTERVFYEQYF. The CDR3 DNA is TGCAGCGTTGGGACCGAGCGGGTGTTCTACGAGCAGTACTTC.

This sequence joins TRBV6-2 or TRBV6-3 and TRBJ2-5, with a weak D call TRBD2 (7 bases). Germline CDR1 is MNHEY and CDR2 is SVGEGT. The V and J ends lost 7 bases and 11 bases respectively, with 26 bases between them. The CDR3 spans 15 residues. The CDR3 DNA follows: TGTGCCAGCACCCTAGGGGGGGCCAATTCCAATGAGCAGTACTTC. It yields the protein CASTLGGANSNEQYF.

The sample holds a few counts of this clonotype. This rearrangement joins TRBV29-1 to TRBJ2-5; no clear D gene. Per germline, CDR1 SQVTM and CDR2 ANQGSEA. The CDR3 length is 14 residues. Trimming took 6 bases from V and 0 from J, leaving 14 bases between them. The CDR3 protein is CSVARRLDQETQYF. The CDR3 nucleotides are TGCAGCGTCGCTAGGCGGCTCGACCAAGAGACCCAGTACTTC.

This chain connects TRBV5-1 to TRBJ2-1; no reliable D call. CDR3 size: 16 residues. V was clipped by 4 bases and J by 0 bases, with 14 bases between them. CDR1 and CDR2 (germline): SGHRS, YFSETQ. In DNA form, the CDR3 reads TGCGCCAGCAGCCGCCTAGAAGAGAGCTCCTACAATGAGCAGTTCTTC. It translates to CASSRLEESSYNEQFF.

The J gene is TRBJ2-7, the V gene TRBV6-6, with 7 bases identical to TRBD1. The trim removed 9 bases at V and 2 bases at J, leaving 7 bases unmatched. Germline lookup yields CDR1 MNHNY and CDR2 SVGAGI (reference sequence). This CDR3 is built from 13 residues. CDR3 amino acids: CASIRDSTYEQYF. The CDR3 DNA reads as TGTGCCAGTATCCGGGACAGCACCTACGAGCAGTACTTC.

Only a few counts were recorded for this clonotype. CDR3 in DNA: TGCAGCGTTGAGAAAGGGACGGGGCAGCCCCAGCATTTT. This sequence encodes CSVEKGTGQPQHF. The chain couples TRBV29-1 to TRBJ1-5; D may be TRBD1 (5 bases). Germline assignment: CDR1 SQVTM and CDR2 ANQGSEA. V gave up 3 bases and J gave up 7 bases, with 13 bases separating them. This CDR3 contains 13 residues.

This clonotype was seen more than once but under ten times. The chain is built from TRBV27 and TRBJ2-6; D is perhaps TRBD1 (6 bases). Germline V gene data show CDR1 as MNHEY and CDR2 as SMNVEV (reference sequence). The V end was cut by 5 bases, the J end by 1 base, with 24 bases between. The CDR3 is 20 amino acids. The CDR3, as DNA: TGTGCCAGCAGTCCCTGGACAGTCCAGATTTCTGGGTCTGGGGCCAACGTCCTGACTTTC. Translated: CASSPWTVQISGSGANVLTF.

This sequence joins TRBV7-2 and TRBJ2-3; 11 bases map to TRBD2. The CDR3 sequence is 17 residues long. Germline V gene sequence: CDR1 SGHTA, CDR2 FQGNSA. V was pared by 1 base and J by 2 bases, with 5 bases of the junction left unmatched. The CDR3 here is CASSLVAGGLFTDTQYF. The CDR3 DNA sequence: TGTGCCAGCAGCTTAGTAGCGGGGGGGCTCTTCACAGATACGCAGTATTTT.

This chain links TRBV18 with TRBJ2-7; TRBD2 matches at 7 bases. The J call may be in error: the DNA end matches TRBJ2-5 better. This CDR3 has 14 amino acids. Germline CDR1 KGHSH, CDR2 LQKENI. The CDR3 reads CASSPMGTIQTQYF. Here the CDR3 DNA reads TGTGCCAGCTCACCAATGGGGACTATCCAGACCCAGTACTTC.

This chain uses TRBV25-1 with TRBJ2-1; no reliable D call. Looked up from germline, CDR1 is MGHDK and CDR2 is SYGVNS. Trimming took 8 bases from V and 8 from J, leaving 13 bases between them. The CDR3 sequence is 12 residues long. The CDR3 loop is CASRVGWDEQFF. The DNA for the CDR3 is TGTGCCAGCCGGGTGGGGTGGGATGAGCAGTTCTTC.

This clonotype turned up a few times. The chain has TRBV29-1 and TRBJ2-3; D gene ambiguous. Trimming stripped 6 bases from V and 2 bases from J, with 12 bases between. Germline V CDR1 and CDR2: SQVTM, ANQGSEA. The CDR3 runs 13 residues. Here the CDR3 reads CSVAKLDTDTQYF. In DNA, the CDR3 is TGCAGCGTCGCGAAACTCGACACAGATACGCAGTATTTT.

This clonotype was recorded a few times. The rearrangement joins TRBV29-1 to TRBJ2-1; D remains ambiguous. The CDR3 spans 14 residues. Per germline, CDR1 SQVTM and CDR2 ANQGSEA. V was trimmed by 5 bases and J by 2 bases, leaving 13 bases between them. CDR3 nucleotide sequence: TGCAGCGTTTCTTTGATGACAACCTACAATGAGCAGTTCTTC. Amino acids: CSVSLMTTYNEQFF.

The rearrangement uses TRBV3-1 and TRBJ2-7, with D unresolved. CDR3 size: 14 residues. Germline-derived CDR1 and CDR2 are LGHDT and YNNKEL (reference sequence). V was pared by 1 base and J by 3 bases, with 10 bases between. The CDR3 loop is CASSQGGPLYEQYF. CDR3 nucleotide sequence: TGTGCCAGCAGCCAAGGTGGCCCCCTCTACGAGCAGTACTTC.

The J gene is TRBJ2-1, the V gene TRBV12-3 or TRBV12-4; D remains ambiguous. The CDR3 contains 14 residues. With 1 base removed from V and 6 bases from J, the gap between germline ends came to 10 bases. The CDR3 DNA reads TGTGCCAGCAGTTTAGGAGCACTCGTCAATGAGCAGTTCTTC. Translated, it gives CASSLGALVNEQFF.

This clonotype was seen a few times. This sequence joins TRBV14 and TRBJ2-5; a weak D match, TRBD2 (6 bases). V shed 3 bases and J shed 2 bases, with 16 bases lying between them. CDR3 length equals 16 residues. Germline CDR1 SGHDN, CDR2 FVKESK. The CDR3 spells CASSQGLGRIQETQYF. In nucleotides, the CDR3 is TGTGCCAGCAGCCAGGGACTGGGGCGTATTCAAGAGACCCAGTACTTC.

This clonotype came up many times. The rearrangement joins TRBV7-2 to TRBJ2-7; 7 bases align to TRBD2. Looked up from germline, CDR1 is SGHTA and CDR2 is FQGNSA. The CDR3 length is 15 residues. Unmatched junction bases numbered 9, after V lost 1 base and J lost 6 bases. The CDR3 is CASSLGGRVGSEQYF. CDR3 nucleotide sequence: TGTGCCAGCAGCTTAGGTGGGAGGGTCGGCAGCGAGCAGTACTTC.

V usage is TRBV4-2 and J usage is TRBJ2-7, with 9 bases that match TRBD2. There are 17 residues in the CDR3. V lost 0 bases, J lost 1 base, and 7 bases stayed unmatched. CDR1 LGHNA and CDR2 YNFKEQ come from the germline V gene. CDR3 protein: CASSQDDGLAPSYEQYF. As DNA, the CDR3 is TGTGCCAGCAGCCAAGATGATGGACTAGCGCCTTCCTACGAGCAGTACTTC.

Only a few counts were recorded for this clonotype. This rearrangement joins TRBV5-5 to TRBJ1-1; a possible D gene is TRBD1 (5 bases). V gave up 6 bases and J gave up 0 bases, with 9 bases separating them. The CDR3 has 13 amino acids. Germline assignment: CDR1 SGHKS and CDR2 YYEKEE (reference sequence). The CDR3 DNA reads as TGTGCCAGCACCTTAGGGGTGAACACTGAAGCTTTCTTT. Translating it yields CASTLGVNTEAFF.

CDR3 amino acids: CASSHSSGGQIRNEQYF. In DNA form, the CDR3 reads TGTGCCAGCAGCCACTCTAGCGGGGGCCAAATACGAAATGAGCAGTACTTC. This sequence joins TRBV3-1 and TRBJ2-5, with 10 bases fitting TRBD2. Germline V gene data show CDR1 as LGHDT and CDR2 as YNNKEL (reference sequence). The CDR3 is made up of 17 amino acids. The ends lost 3 bases at V and 11 bases at J; junction bases unmatched: 18.

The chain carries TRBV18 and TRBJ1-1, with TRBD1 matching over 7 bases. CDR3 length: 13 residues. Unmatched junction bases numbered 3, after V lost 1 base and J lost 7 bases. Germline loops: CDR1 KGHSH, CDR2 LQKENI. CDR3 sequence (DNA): TGTGCCAGCTCACCACAGGGGGCTGGTGAAGCTTTCTTT. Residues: CASSPQGAGEAFF. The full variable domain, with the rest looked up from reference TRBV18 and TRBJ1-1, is NAGVMQNPRHLVRRRGQEARLRCSPMKGHSHVYWYRQLPEEGLKFMVYLQKENIIDESGMPKERFSAEFPKEGPSILRIQQVVRGDSAAYFCASSPQGAGEAFFGQGTRLTVV.

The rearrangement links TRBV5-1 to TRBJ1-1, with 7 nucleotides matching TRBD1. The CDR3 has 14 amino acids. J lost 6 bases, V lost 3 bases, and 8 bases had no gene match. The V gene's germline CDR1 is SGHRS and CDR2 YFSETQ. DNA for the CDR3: TGCGCCAGCAGCTACGACAGGGAGGGGCCTGAAGCTTTCTTT. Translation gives CASSYDREGPEAFF.

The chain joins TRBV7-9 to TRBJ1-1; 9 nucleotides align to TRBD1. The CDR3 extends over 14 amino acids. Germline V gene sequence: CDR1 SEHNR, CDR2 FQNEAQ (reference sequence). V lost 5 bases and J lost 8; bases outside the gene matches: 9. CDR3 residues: CASSRQQGAREAFF. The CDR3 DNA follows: TGTGCCAGCAGCAGACAACAGGGGGCCCGAGAAGCTTTCTTT.

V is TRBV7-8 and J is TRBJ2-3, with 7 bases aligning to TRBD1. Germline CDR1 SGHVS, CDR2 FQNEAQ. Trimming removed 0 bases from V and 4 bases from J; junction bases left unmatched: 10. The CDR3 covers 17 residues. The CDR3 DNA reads TGTGCCAGCAGCTTAGCGATTGAGGGGGCGAAGGCAGATACGCAGTATTTT. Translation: CASSLAIEGAKADTQYF.

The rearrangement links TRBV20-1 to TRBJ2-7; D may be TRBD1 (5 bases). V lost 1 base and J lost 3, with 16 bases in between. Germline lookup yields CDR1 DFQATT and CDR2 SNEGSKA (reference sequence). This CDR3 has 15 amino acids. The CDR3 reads CSARAPDTGFYEQYF. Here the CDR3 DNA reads TGCAGTGCTAGAGCCCCGGACACGGGTTTCTACGAGCAGTACTTC.

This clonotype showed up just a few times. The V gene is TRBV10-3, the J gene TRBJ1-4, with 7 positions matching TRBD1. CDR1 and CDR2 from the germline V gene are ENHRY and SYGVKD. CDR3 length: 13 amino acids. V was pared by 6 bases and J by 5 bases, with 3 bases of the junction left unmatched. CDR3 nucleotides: TGTGCCATCAGCCAGGGGGGGAATGAAAAACTGTTTTTT. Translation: CAISQGGNEKLFF.

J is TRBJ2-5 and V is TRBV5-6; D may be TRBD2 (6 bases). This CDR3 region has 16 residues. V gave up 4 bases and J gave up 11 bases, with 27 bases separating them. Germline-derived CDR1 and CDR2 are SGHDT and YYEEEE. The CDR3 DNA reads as TGTGCCAGCAGCCCGAGGAGGGCCAGCTCCTACAATGAGCAGTACTTC. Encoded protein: CASSPRRASSYNEQYF.

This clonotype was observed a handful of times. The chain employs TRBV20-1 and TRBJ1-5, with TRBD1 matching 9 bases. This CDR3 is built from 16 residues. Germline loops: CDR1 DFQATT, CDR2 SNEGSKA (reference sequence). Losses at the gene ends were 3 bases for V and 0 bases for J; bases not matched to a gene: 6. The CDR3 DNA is TGCAGTGCTAGGCCCTGGGACAGGGCTAGCAATCAGCCCCAGCATTTT. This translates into CSARPWDRASNQPQHF.